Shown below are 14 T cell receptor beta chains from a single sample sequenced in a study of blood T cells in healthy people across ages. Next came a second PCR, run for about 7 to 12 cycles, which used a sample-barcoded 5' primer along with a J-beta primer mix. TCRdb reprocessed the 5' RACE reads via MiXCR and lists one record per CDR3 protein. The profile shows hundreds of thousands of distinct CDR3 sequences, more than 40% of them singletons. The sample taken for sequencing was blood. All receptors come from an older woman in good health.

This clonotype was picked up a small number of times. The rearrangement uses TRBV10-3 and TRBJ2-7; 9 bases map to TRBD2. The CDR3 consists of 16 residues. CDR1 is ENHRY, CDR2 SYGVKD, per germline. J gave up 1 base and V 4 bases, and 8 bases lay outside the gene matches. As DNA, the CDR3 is TGTGCCATCAGTGGGAGTTCTAGCGGGGCTTCCTACGAGCAGTACTTC. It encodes CAISGSSSGASYEQYF.

Here the CDR3 reads CATRRASSYNEQFF. Here the CDR3 DNA reads TGTGCCACCAGGCGGGCGAGCTCCTACAATGAGCAGTTCTTC. This sequence joins TRBV15 and TRBJ2-1, with TRBD2 as a possible D gene (5 bases). The CDR3 length is 14 residues. V lost 6 bases and J 0 bases, leaving 9 bases between the germline ends. Germline values: CDR1 LNHNV, CDR2 YYDKDF (reference sequence).

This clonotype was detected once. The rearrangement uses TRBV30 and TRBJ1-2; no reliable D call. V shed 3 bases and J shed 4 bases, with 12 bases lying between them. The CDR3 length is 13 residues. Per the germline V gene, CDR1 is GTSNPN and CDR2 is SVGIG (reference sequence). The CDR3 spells CAWSDPGRYGYTF. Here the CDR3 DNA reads TGTGCCTGGAGCGACCCAGGCCGCTATGGCTACACCTTC.

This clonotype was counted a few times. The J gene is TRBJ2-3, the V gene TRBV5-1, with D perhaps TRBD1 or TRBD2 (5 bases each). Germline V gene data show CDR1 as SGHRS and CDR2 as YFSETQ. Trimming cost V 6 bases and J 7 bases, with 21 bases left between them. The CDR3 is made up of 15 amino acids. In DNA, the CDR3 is TGCGCCAGCAACACATCTGGAGAGGGACGGAATACGCAGTATTTT. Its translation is CASNTSGEGRNTQYF.

CDR3 bases: TGTGCCAGCAGTTTATTTAGGACAACTCCATACGAGCAGTACTTC. This gives the protein CASSLFRTTPYEQYF. This chain uses TRBV27 with TRBJ2-7; TRBD1 might be the D (5 bases). Trimming removed 1 base from V and 4 bases from J, with 14 bases in between. The germline CDR1 and CDR2 sequences are MNHEY and SMNVEV (reference sequence). The CDR3 totals 15 residues.

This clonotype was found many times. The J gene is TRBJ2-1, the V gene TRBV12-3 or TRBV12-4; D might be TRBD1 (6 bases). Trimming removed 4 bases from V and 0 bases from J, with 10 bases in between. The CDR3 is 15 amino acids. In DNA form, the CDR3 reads TGTGCCAGCAGTTACAGGGTTATCTCCTACAATGAGCAGTTCTTC. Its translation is CASSYRVISYNEQFF.

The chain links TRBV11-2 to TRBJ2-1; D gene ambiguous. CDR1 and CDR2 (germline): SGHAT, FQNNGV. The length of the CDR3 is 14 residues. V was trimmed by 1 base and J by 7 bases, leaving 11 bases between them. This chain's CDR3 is CASSLGPLDNEQFF. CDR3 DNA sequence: TGTGCCAGCAGCTTAGGCCCCCTAGATAATGAGCAGTTCTTC.

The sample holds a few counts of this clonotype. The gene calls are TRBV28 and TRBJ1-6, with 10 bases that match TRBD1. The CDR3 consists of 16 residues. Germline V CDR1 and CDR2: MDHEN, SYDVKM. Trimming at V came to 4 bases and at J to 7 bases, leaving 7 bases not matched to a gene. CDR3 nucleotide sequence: TGTGCCAGCAGTTCCCTGGGGACAGGGGTCAATTCACCCCTCCACTTT. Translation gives CASSSLGTGVNSPLHF.

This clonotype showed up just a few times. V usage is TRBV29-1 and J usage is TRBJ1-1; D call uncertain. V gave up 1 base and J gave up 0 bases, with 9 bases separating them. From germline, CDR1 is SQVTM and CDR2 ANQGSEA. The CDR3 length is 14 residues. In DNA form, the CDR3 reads TGCAGCGTTGAAGGTATAGGGATGAACACTGAAGCTTTCTTT. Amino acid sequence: CSVEGIGMNTEAFF.

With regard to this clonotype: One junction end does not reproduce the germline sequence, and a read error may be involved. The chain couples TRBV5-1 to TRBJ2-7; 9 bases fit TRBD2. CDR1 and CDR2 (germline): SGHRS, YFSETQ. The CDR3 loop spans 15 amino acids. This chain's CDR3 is CTSSGKLAGTYEQYF. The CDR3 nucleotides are TGCACCAGCAGCGGCAAACTAGCGGGTACCTACGAGCAGTACTTC.

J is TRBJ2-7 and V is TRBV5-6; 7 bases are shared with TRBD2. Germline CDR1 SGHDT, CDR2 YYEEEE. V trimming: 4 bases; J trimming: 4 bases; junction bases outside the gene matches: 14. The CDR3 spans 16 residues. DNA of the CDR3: TGTGCCAGCAGCCCGCGACTGGGACTATTAGCTTACGAGCAGTACTTC. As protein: CASSPRLGLLAYEQYF.

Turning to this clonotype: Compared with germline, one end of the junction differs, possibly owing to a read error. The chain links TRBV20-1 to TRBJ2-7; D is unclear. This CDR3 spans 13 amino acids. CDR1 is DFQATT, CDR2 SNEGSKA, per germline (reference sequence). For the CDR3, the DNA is TGCGGTGCTAGGCCCTCCTTTTCCTACGAGCAGTACTTC. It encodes CGARPSFSYEQYF.

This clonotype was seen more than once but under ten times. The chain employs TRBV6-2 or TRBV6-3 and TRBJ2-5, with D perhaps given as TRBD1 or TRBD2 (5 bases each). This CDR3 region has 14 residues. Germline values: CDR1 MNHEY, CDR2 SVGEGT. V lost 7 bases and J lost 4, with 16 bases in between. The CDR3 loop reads CASNKGPKGETQYF. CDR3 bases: TGTGCCAGCAACAAGGGACCTAAAGGAGAGACCCAGTACTTC.

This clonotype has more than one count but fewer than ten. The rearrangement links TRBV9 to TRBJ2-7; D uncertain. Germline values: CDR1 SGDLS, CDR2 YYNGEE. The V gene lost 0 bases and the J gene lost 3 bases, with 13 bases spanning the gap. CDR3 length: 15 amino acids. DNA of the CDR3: TGTGCCAGCAGCGTAGAGGGCAGCCCTTTCTACGAGCAGTACTTC. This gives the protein CASSVEGSPFYEQYF.